This T cell receptor (beta chain) was recovered during a study of patients and donors after allogeneic stem cell transplantation. Only a few counts were recorded for this clonotype. The ends were cut back, 6 bases at V and 4 bases at J, with 12 bases in the middle. The CDR3 runs to 13 residues. TCRdb re-derived calls from the RT-PCR reads in MiXCR, one entry per CDR3 protein. Of under 200,000 distinct CDR3 sequences detected, 25% to 35% appear once; the ten largest clones hold less than 3.5%. This chain joins TRBV12-3 or TRBV12-4 and TRBJ2-5; the D is unclear. The sequencing sample was made of blood, either unsorted or a sorted T cell fraction (not recorded which). The TCR comes from a human donor who was either an allogeneic HSCT recipient or a stem cell or donor lymphocyte infusion donor (not recorded which). It is not recorded whose cells these are; they may come from a transplant donor. The CDR3 reads CASSSRGVETQYF. Here the CDR3 DNA reads TGTGCCAGCAGCTCTAGAGGAGTAGAGACCCAGTACTTC.